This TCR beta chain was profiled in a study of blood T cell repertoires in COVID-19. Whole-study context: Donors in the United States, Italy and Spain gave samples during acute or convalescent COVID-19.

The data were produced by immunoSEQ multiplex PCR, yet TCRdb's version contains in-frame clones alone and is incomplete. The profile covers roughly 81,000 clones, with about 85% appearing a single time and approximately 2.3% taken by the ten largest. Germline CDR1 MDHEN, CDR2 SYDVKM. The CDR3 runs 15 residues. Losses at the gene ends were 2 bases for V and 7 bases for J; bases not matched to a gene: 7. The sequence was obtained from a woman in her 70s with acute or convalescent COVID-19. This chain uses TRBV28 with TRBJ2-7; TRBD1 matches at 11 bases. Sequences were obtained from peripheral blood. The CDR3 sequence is CASSLPGTGGTEQYF. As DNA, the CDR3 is TGTGCCAGCAGTTTACCCGGGACAGGGGGTACTGAGCAGTACTTC. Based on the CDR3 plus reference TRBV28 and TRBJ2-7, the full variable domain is DVKVTQSSRYLVKRTGEKVFLECVQDMDHENMFWYRQDPGLGLRLIYFSYDVKMKEKGDIPEGYSVSREKKERFSLILESASTNQTSMYLCASSLPGTGGTEQYFGPGTRLTVT.